The entry below describes one TCR beta chain. Peripheral blood came from all dose cohorts at three timepoints. V shed 0 bases and J shed 0 bases, with 9 bases lying between them. This CDR3 has 16 residues. Per germline, CDR1 SGHTA and CDR2 FQGNSA. This entry comes from a study of OX40 agonist ivuxolimab in advanced cancers. The data were produced by immunoSEQ multiplex PCR, yet TCRdb's version contains in-frame clones alone and is incomplete. This table has about 62,000 clones, about four fifths appearing once. The V and J genes are TRBV7-2 and TRBJ1-3, with D maybe TRBD1 (6 bases). This TCR was sampled from an adult with an advanced solid tumor such as melanoma, head and neck, liver or kidney cancer. The source material was CD4+ or CD8+ T cells sorted from blood, sampled in a trial of the OX40 agonist ivuxolimab. Here the CDR3 DNA reads TGTGCCAGCAGCTTAGCGGGGACAAACTCTGGAAACACCATATATTTT. Its translation is CASSLAGTNSGNTIYF.